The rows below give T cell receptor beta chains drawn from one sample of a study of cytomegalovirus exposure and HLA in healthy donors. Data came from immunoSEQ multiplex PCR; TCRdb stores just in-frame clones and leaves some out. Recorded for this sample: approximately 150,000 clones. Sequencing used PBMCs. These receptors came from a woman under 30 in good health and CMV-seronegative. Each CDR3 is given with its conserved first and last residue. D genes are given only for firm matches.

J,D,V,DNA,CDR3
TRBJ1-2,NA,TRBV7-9,TGTGCCAGCAGCCCGGATTGGGGCTATGGCTGCACCTTC,CASSPDWGYGCTF
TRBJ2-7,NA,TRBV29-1,TGCAGCGTTGGGGTCGGGGACTCCTACGAGCAGTACTTC,CSVGVGDSYEQYF
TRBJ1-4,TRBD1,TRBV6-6,TGTGCCAGCAGTTTTGGGACAGGGGGAAATGAAAAACTGTTTTTT,CASSFGTGGNEKLFF
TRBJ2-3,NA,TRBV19,TGTGCCAGTAGTGCTAAAACAGATACGCAGTATTTT,CASSAKTDTQYF
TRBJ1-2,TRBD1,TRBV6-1,TGTGCCAGCAGTGAATCCTTCGAGGGGGCTGGCTATGGCTACACCTTC,CASSESFEGAGYGYTF
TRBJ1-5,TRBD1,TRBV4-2,TGTGCCAGCAGCCAAGATCGACAGGGAGGTCCGCCCCAGCATTTT,CASSQDRQGGPPQHF
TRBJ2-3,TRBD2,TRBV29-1,TGCAGCGTCAGAAGTAGCGGGAGCACAGATACGCAGTATTTT,CSVRSSGSTDTQYF
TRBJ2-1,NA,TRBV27,TGTGCCAGCAGTTCAGGACTCTCCGAGCAGTTCTTC,CASSSGLSEQFF
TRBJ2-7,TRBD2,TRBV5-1,TGCGCCAGCAGCTTGGGGACTAGCGAATACGAGCAGTACTTC,CASSLGTSEYEQYF
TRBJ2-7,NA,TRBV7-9,TGTGCCAGCAGCTTAGCGGGAGAGACCTACGAGCAGTACTTC,CASSLAGETYEQYF
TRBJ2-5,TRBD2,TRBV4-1,TGCGCCAGCACCCGAGGGACTAGCGTCCAAGAGACCCAGTACTTC,CASTRGTSVQETQYF
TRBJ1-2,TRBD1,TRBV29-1,TGCAGCGTTGATGGGACAGGGGGAACAGACTTTTATGGCTACACCTTC,CSVDGTGGTDFYGYTF
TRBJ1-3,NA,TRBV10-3,TGTGCCATCAGTCTGGGGAGCGGCTCTGGAAACACCATATATTTT,CAISLGSGSGNTIYF
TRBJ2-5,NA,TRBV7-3,TGTGCCAGCAGCTCCCTCCTAGAGACCCAGTACTTC,CASSSLLETQYF
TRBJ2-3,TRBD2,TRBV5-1,TGCGCCAGCAGCCTCCAGGGACTAGCGGGAGAGTTGACAGATACGCAGTATTTT,CASSLQGLAGELTDTQYF